This is a list of T cell receptor beta chains from one sample in a study of early T cells in non-severe SARS-CoV-2 infection. TCRdb re-called the 5' RACE reads with MiXCR, one entry per CDR3 protein. The table lists some 67,000 distinct CDR3 sequences, about 9.1% of them singletons. The source was whole blood, collected at baseline. The source of these receptors is an adult who was a healthcare worker with PCR-confirmed SARS-CoV-2 infection or an uninfected control (not recorded which). Both conserved end residues are part of each CDR3. A D gene is named only where the DNA matches it firmly. Size values are once, few and many counts, or a class for expanded clones, and some rows have none.

V gene	clone size	D gene	J gene	CDR3 protein	CDR3 DNA
TRBV5-8	many	.	TRBJ1-2	CASSLLINYGYTF	TGTGCCAGCAGCTTGCTCATTAACTATGGCTACACCTTC
TRBV28	many	TRBD1	TRBJ2-7	CASSFETGVFYEQYF	TGTGCCAGCAGTTTTGAGACAGGGGTTTTCTACGAGCAGTACTTC
TRBV6-2/TRBV6-3	.	.	TRBJ1-5	CASSFINSNQPQHF	TGTGCCAGCAGCTTCATAAATAGCAATCAGCCCCAGCATTTT
TRBV12-3/TRBV12-4	many	.	TRBJ2-2	CASSSERGNTGELFF	TGTGCCAGCAGTTCCGAGAGGGGGAACACCGGGGAGCTGTTTTTT
TRBV5-1	many	.	TRBJ2-7	CASSLAGQSTYEQYF	TGCGCCAGCAGCTTGGCCGGACAGAGCACCTACGAGCAGTACTTC
TRBV18	.	.	TRBJ2-7	CASSPYLDYEQYF	TGTGCCAGCTCACCTTATCTTGACTACGAGCAGTACTTC
TRBV12-3/TRBV12-4	.	.	TRBJ1-2	CASSPSDGTNYGYTF	TGTGCCAGCAGCCCCTCCGACGGAACTAACTATGGCTACACCTTC
TRBV12-5	many	.	TRBJ2-7	CASGWTRLTSYEQYF	TGTGCTAGTGGTTGGACTCGACTGACCTCCTACGAGCAGTACTTC
TRBV6-5	few	.	TRBJ1-2	CASQGSDGIKGYTF	TGTGCCAGCCAGGGGTCGGACGGAATAAAGGGCTACACCTTC
TRBV4-3	many	.	TRBJ2-3	CASSQDGEPTDTQYF	TGCGCCAGCAGCCAAGATGGTGAGCCCACAGATACGCAGTATTTT
TRBV20-1	many	.	TRBJ1-3	CSATPGSSGNTIYF	TGCAGTGCCACCCCCGGGAGCTCTGGAAACACCATATATTTT
TRBV15	.	.	TRBJ2-1	CATSLERGTNEQFF	TGTGCCACCAGCCTGGAGAGGGGTACGAATGAGCAGTTCTTC
TRBV7-2	.	.	TRBJ2-7	CASSSGQPGHSGGEQYF	TGTGCCAGCAGCTCCGGCCAACCGGGACACAGCGGTGGGGAGCAGTACTTC
TRBV6-1	few	.	TRBJ2-7	CASKPGPTYEQYF	TGTGCCAGCAAACCGGGCCCCACCTACGAGCAGTACTTC
TRBV7-3	few	TRBD2	TRBJ2-3	CASSSTVSGEAADTQYF	TGTGCCAGCAGCTCCACGGTTAGCGGGGAGGCCGCAGATACGCAGTATTTT
TRBV25-1	.	.	TRBJ2-7	CASRGDTGLTYEQYF	TGTGCCAGCAGAGGAGATACAGGGTTAACTTACGAGCAGTACTTC